One sample yielded the 3 T cell receptor beta chains listed below, sequenced in a study of blood T cell repertoires in COVID-19. Data came from immunoSEQ multiplex PCR; TCRdb stores just in-frame clones and leaves some out. The table records fewer than 700,000 clones, around 90% of them present only once. Specimen: peripheral blood. These receptors all come from a woman aged 50 to 65 with COVID-19, enrolled during active disease.

The chain has TRBV7-2 and TRBJ2-3, with 13 bases matching TRBD2. Germline CDR1 reads SGHTA; CDR2 reads FQGNSA. V trimming: 4 bases; J trimming: 2 bases; junction bases outside the gene matches: 3. The CDR3 runs 16 residues. The CDR3 DNA follows: TGTGCCAGCAGCTCCGGACTAGCGGGGGTCACAGATACGCAGTATTTT. This sequence encodes CASSSGLAGVTDTQYF.

J is TRBJ1-6 and V is TRBV19, with TRBD1 matching 8 bases. Per germline, CDR1 LNHDA and CDR2 SQIVND (reference sequence). The CDR3 has 13 amino acids. The V gene end was trimmed by 5 bases and the J gene end by 10 bases; junction bases not matched to a gene: 4. The chain's CDR3 is CASSVDRGSPLHF. The CDR3 DNA is TGTGCCAGTAGTGTTGACAGGGGATCACCCCTCCACTTT.

The CDR3: CASSESGRGTDTQYF. The CDR3 bases are TGCGCCAGCAGTGAGTCGGGAAGGGGGACAGATACGCAGTATTTT. V and J are TRBV10-1 and TRBJ2-3, with D perhaps matching TRBD1 (6 bases). This CDR3 is 15 amino acids long. V was pared by 0 bases and J by 3 bases, with 10 bases between. The germline V gene has CDR1 WNHNN and CDR2 SYGVQD (reference sequence).